The T cell receptor beta chain described here comes from a study of blood T cell repertoires in COVID-19. Study-level information: Some COVID-19 samples were acute and others convalescent; all came from the United States, Italy and Spain. T cells, B-cell-depleted T cells, or PBMCs supplied cDNA or gDNA.

Per the original methods: Estimation of nucleated cell counts relied on the amplification of reference gene primers. TCRdb keeps only in-frame clones here, not all; method: immunoSEQ multiplex PCR. V and J calls plus clone size are reproduced from that table; the DNA served to infer D and trimming. The repertoire holds roughly 270,000 clones, 88% seen once, with 9% to 9.5% in the top ten. The CDR3 totals 18 residues. Germline V gene lookup returns CDR1 SGHAT and CDR2 FQNNGV. V lost 2 bases to trimming and J lost 5 bases; unmatched junction nucleotides: 17. Sequenced input: peripheral blood. The chain recombines TRBV11-2 with TRBJ1-1; 7 positions match TRBD1. The receptor comes from a young man with active or convalescent COVID-19. For the CDR3, the DNA is TGTGCCAGCAGCTTATCCCCTAAAACGACAGGGCGGTCGACTGAAGCTTTCTTT. Its translation: CASSLSPKTTGRSTEAFF.